This TCR beta chain stems from a study of cytomegalovirus exposure and HLA in healthy donors. This CDR3 has 14 residues. Trimming shortened V by 0 bases and J by 9 bases, and 14 bases separated the two germline ends. Germline V gives CDR1 MNHEY, CDR2 SVGAGI. The PCR employed 60 Vbeta primers together with 13 Jbeta primers. Profiled with immunoSEQ multiplex PCR; TCRdb holds only in-frame clones, not every one. The sample carries about 160,000 clones, 79% recorded once. The clonotype originates from a human donor in good health. Source material: PBMCs. This sequence joins TRBV6-5 and TRBJ1-2, with D tentatively TRBD1 (6 bases). The CDR3 DNA is TGTGCCAGCAGTTACTCTTCGGGACACTCTCGCTACACCTTC. It is translated as CASSYSSGHSRYTF.